This TCR beta chain emerged from a study of T cell responses to AZD1222 COVID-19 vaccine. Generated by immunoSEQ multiplex PCR, the TCRdb table keeps only in-frame clones and is missing some. The sample carries over 100,000 clones, 89% recorded once. The germline V gene has CDR1 MNHEY and CDR2 SVGAGI. This CDR3 contains 14 residues. Trimming took 0 bases from V and 8 from J, leaving 10 bases between them. The receptor was isolated from an adult in good health. The chain couples TRBV6-5 to TRBJ2-2, with D possibly being TRBD1 or TRBD2 (5 bases each). Sequencing used peripheral blood, obtained on day 0 of AZD1222 vaccination. CDR3 DNA: TGTGCCAGCAGTTACTCGGGGACCCGGGGGGAGCTGTTTTTT. The encoded protein is CASSYSGTRGELFF.